The rows below give T cell receptor beta chains drawn from one sample of a study of shared clonotypes between healthy human individuals. Sequencing used immunoSEQ multiplex PCR; TCRdb keeps in-frame clones, though not all of them. The sample comprises roughly 320,000 clones, around 87% of which are singletons, and around 15% rests with the top ten. The source material was memory CD8+ T cells sorted from blood. These receptors originate from a man younger than 35 in good health. Each CDR3 is given with its conserved first and last residue. Fields, in order: J gene, V gene, D gene, clone size, CDR3 DNA, CDR3 protein. The D gene is left open where the match is weak. Clone sizes are given selectively: once, few, many, or a class where the clone is expanded.

j_call: TRBJ2-7
v_call: TRBV9
d_call: NA
clone_size: NA
cdr3_nt: TGTGCCAGCAGCGTAGGGGGGAGCGGCTACGAGCAGTACTTC
cdr3_aa: CASSVGGSGYEQYF

j_call: TRBJ2-2
v_call: TRBV4-1
d_call: NA
clone_size: NA
cdr3_nt: TGCGCCAGCAGCCCGTTCCGGGCCCCGAACACCGGGGAGCTGTTTTTT
cdr3_aa: CASSPFRAPNTGELFF

j_call: TRBJ2-7
v_call: TRBV4-1
d_call: NA
clone_size: NA
cdr3_nt: TGCGCCAGCAGCCAAGATATTAGTCAGGTAGCCCAACTGAACTACGAGCAGTACTTC
cdr3_aa: CASSQDISQVAQLNYEQYF

j_call: TRBJ1-2
v_call: TRBV5-4
d_call: NA
clone_size: NA
cdr3_nt: TGTGCCAGCAGCTTGTTCGGGGGAGGCTACACCTTC
cdr3_aa: CASSLFGGGYTF

j_call: TRBJ2-7
v_call: TRBV15
d_call: NA
clone_size: NA
cdr3_nt: TGTGCCACCAGCAGAGACCGACCCGGGACACAGGACTTC
cdr3_aa: CATSRDRPGTQDF

j_call: TRBJ2-7
v_call: TRBV11-2
d_call: TRBD1
clone_size: NA
cdr3_nt: TGTGCCAGCAGCTTGGGCTCCGGACAGGGGGCGAGCGAGCAGTACTTC
cdr3_aa: CASSLGSGQGASEQYF

j_call: TRBJ2-1
v_call: TRBV4-2
d_call: TRBD2
clone_size: NA
cdr3_nt: TGTGCCAGCAGCCCCCATCCCTCACTAGCGGGACTGTACAATGAGCAGTTCTTC
cdr3_aa: CASSPHPSLAGLYNEQFF

j_call: TRBJ1-1
v_call: TRBV13
d_call: NA
clone_size: many
cdr3_nt: TGTGCCAGCAGCTTAGAGGGGGAGAACACTGAAGCTTTCTTT
cdr3_aa: CASSLEGENTEAFF

j_call: TRBJ2-2
v_call: TRBV28
d_call: NA
clone_size: once
cdr3_nt: TGTGCCAGCAGCTTCAGGGCGTCCACCGGGGAGCTGTTTTTT
cdr3_aa: CASSFRASTGELFF

j_call: TRBJ1-1
v_call: TRBV7-9
d_call: NA
clone_size: large
cdr3_nt: TGTGCCAGCAGCTCGTCGGGGCCCGGGGACACTGAAGCTTTCTTT
cdr3_aa: CASSSSGPGDTEAFF

j_call: TRBJ2-5
v_call: TRBV5-1
d_call: TRBD1
clone_size: once
cdr3_nt: TGCGCCAGCAGCTCCGGACAGGGTGGACAAGAGACCCAGTACTTC
cdr3_aa: CASSSGQGGQETQYF

j_call: TRBJ2-7
v_call: TRBV7-9
d_call: NA
clone_size: NA
cdr3_nt: TGTGCCAGCAGTCCCTCAAGCTCCTACGAGCAGTACTTC
cdr3_aa: CASSPSSSYEQYF

j_call: TRBJ2-5
v_call: TRBV7-9
d_call: NA
clone_size: once
cdr3_nt: TGTGCCAGCAGCTCGGGACCACAAGAGACCCAGTACTTC
cdr3_aa: CASSSGPQETQYF

j_call: TRBJ2-7
v_call: TRBV29-1
d_call: NA
clone_size: NA
cdr3_nt: TGCAGCGCCGGTTTGGGGGACGAGCAGTACTTC
cdr3_aa: CSAGLGDEQYF

j_call: TRBJ2-3
v_call: TRBV6-5
d_call: NA
clone_size: NA
cdr3_nt: TGTGCCAGCAGTTACTCGATGGACAGCCGCACAGATACGCAGTATTTT
cdr3_aa: CASSYSMDSRTDTQYF

j_call: TRBJ1-4
v_call: TRBV4-1
d_call: TRBD1
clone_size: NA
cdr3_nt: TGCGCCAGCAGCCCGCTGCAGGGGGCAAACGAAAAACTGTTTTTT
cdr3_aa: CASSPLQGANEKLFF

j_call: TRBJ1-5
v_call: TRBV30
d_call: NA
clone_size: once
cdr3_nt: TGTGCCTGGAGTGTCCCAGGGGAGGTCGGCAATCAGCCCCAGCATTTT
cdr3_aa: CAWSVPGEVGNQPQHF

j_call: TRBJ1-1
v_call: TRBV6-5
d_call: NA
clone_size: NA
cdr3_nt: TGTGCCAGCAGTTACTCGATGGCAGAGAACACTGAAGCTTTCTTT
cdr3_aa: CASSYSMAENTEAFF

j_call: TRBJ2-7
v_call: TRBV7-9
d_call: TRBD2
clone_size: NA
cdr3_nt: TGTGCCAGCAGCTTCCCGGGAGGGCCTTGGGAGCAGTACTTC
cdr3_aa: CASSFPGGPWEQYF

j_call: TRBJ2-1
v_call: TRBV27
d_call: NA
clone_size: NA
cdr3_nt: TGTGCCAGCAGTTTAGGGGGGAGCACCTACAATGAGCAGTTCTTC
cdr3_aa: CASSLGGSTYNEQFF

j_call: TRBJ2-6
v_call: TRBV10-3
d_call: NA
clone_size: NA
cdr3_nt: TGTGCCATCAGTGAGTTCGGTTCAGGGGAGGCTGGGGCCAACGTCCTGACTTTC
cdr3_aa: CAISEFGSGEAGANVLTF

j_call: TRBJ2-1
v_call: TRBV19
d_call: NA
clone_size: NA
cdr3_nt: TGTGCCAGTATCGACGGCTACAATGAGCAGTTCTTC
cdr3_aa: CASIDGYNEQFF

j_call: TRBJ1-2
v_call: TRBV5-1
d_call: NA
clone_size: NA
cdr3_nt: TGCGCCAGCAGCTTGGGTGGCGGGGGCGTGAGCTATGGCTACACCTTC
cdr3_aa: CASSLGGGGVSYGYTF

j_call: TRBJ2-3
v_call: TRBV5-3
d_call: NA
clone_size: NA
cdr3_nt: TGTGCCAGAACCTTACGACAAACTTTACACAGATACGCAGTATTT
cdr3_aa: CARTLRQTLHRYAVF